Below are 7 T cell receptor beta chains sequenced from a single sample in a study of blood T cells in healthy people across ages. Sample-barcoded 5' priming and a J-beta primer mix drove a second PCR of roughly 6 to 12 cycles. MiXCR, run by TCRdb on the 5' RACE reads, gives a single entry per CDR3 protein. The sample includes approximately 800,000 distinct CDR3 sequences, about 55% of them seen just once. The source material was blood. These receptor sequences come from a man aged 80 or over in good health.

This clonotype was counted only a few times. The J gene is TRBJ2-3, the V gene TRBV5-1; possible D gene TRBD2, 5 bases. CDR3 length equals 15 residues. Germline V gene lookup returns CDR1 SGHRS and CDR2 YFSETQ. The V end lost 2 bases, the J end lost 3 bases, and 13 bases lay between the germline ends. Here the CDR3 DNA reads TGCGCCAGCAGCTTACTAGTGAAGTTAACAGATACGCAGTATTTT. It yields the protein CASSLLVKLTDTQYF.

The chain employs TRBV13 and TRBJ1-1; 10 nucleotides align to TRBD1. Germline CDR1 is PRHDT and CDR2 is FYEKMQ (reference sequence). V was pared by 9 bases and J by 6 bases, with 16 bases of the junction left unmatched. This CDR3 spans 16 amino acids. DNA of the CDR3: TGTGCCAGTAGCACCCGAGACAGGGGGCGCGATGCTGAAGCTTTCTTT. It translates to CASSTRDRGRDAEAFF.

This clonotype appeared once. Germline and junction disagree at one end, which may indicate a read error. The V gene is TRBV2, the J gene TRBJ2-5; TRBD2 matches at 10 bases. The CDR3 contains 15 residues. Germline-derived CDR1 and CDR2 are SNHLY and FYNNEI. The CDR3 bases are TGTGCCAGCAGTGGGCTAGCGGGAGACCAAGAGGCCCAGTACTTC. It translates to CASSGLAGDQEAQYF.

V is TRBV3-1 and J is TRBJ1-1, with TRBD1 matching over 7 bases. The CDR3 runs to 12 residues. Germline V gives CDR1 LGHDT, CDR2 YNNKEL (reference sequence). After removal of 5 bases from V and 3 bases from J, the junction contained 0 bases not matched to a gene. The CDR3 DNA sequence: TGTGCCAGCAGCGACAGGGACACTGAAGCTTTCTTT. The encoded protein is CASSDRDTEAFF.

This clonotype turned up a few times. This chain uses TRBV28 with TRBJ2-6, with D unresolved. The V gene lost 3 bases and the J gene lost 11 bases, with 11 bases spanning the gap. This CDR3 has 13 residues. The germline gives CDR1 MDHEN, CDR2 SYDVKM. The CDR3 here is CASSLVSPDVLTF. The DNA for the CDR3 is TGTGCCAGCAGTTTGGTGTCCCCGGACGTCCTGACTTTC.

The table lists this clonotype with a count of one. This chain joins TRBV4-1 and TRBJ2-1, with D hard to call. Judging by the DNA end, TRBJ2-7 fits better; the J call may be wrong. Germline assignment: CDR1 MGHRA and CDR2 YSYEKL. This CDR3 has 16 residues. DNA of the CDR3: TGCGCCAGCAGCCAAGTGGTGGCCATCTCCTACAATGAGCAGTACTTC. This sequence encodes CASSQVVAISYNEQYF.

Details on this clonotype: The junction departs from the called germline gene at one end, perhaps through a read error. The V and J genes are TRBV6-5 and TRBJ1-4; perhaps TRBD1 as D (5 bases). The CDR3 covers 15 residues. The germline gives CDR1 MNHEY, CDR2 SVGAGI. The CDR3 DNA reads as TGTGCCAGCAGTTACTCCACAGGCTACAATGAAAGACTGTTTTTT. Its translation: CASSYSTGYNERLFF.